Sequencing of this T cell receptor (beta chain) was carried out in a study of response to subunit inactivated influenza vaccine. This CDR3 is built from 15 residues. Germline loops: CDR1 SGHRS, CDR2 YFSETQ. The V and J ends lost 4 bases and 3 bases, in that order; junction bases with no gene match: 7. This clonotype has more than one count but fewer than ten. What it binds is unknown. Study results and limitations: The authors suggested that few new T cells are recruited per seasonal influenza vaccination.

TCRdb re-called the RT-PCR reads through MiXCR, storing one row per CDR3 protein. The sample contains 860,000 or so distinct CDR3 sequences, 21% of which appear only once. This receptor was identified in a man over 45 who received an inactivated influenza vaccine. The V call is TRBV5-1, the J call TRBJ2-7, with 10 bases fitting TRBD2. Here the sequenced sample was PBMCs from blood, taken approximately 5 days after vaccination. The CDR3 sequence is CASSLAGVLDYEQYF. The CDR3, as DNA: TGCGCCAGCAGCCTAGCGGGGGTACTTGACTACGAGCAGTACTTC.